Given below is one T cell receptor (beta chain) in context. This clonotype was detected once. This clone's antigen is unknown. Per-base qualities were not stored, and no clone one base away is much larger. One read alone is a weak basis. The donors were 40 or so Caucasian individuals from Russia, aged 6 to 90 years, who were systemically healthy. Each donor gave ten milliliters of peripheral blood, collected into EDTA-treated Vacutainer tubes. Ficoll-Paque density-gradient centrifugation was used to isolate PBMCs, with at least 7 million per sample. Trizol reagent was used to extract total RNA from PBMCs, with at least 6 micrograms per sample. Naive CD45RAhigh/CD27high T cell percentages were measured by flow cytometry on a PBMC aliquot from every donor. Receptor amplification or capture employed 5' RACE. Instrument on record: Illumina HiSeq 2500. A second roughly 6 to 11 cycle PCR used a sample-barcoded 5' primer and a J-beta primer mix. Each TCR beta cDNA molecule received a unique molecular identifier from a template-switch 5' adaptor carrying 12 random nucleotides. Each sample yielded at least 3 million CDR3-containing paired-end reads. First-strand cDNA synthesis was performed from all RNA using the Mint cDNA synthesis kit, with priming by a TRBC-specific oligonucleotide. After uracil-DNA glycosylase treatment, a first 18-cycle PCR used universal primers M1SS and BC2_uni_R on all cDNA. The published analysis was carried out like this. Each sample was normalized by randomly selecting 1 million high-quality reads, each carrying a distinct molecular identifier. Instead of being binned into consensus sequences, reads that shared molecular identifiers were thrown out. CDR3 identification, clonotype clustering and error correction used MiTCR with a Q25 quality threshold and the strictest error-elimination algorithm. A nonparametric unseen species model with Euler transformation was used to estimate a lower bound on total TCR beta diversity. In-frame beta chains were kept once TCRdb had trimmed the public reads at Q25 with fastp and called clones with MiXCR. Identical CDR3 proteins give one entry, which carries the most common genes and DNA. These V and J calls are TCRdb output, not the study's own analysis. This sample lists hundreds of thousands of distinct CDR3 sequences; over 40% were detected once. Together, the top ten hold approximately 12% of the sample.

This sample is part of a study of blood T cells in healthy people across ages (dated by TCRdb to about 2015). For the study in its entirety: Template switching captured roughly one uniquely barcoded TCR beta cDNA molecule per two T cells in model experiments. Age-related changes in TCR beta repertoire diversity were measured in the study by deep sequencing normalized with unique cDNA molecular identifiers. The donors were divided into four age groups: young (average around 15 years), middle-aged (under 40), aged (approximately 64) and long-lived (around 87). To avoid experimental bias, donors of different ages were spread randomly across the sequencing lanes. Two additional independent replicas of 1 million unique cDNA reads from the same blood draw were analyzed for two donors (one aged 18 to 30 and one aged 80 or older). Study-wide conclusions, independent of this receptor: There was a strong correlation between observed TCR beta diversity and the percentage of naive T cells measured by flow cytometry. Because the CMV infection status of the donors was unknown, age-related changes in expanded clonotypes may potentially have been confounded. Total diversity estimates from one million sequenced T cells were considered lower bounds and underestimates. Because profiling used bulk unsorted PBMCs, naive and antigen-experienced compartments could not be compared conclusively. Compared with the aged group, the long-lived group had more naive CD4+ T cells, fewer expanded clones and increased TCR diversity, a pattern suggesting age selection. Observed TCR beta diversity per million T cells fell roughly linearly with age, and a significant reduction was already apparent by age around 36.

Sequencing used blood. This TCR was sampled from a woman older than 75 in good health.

The nucleotides read TGTGCCTGGAGTTGGGAAGCGCAGTATTTT. Its translation reads: CAWSWEAQYF. The V and J segments used are TRBV30 and TRBJ2-3; a confident D gene designation cannot be given. V sheds 2 bases and J sheds 10 bases, leaving 7 bases between their ends. The CDR3 contains 10 residues, cysteine and phenylalanine counted. The entry retains the CDR3 DNA only, 30 bases that are in frame from base 1. Taken from the germline V gene (reference sequence), the CDR1 and CDR2 loops are GTSNPN and SVGIG.